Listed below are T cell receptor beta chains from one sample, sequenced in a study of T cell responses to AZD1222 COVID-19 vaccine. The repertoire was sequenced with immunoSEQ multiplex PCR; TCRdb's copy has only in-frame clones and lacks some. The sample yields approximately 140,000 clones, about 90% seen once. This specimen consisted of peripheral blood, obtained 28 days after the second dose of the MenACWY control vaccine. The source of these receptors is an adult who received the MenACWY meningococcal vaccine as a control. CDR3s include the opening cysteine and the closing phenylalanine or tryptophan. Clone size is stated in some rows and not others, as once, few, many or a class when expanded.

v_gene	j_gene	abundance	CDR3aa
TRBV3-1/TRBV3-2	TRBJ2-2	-	CASSQVLLAVKNTGELFF
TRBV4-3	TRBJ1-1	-	CASSQEVGRGVVNTEAFF
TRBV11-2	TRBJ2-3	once	CASSLGLSTDTQYF
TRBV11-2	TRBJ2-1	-	CASSLVTSSSYNEQFF
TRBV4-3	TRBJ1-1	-	CASSQDPVNTEAFF
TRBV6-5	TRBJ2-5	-	CASSSTQETQYF
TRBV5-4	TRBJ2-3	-	CASSSSGGASTDTQYF
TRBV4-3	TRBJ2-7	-	CASSQGHKAGVVYEQYF
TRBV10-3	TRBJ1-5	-	CAISRDRSNQPQHF
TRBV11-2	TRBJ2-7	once	CASSPRQGSYEQYF